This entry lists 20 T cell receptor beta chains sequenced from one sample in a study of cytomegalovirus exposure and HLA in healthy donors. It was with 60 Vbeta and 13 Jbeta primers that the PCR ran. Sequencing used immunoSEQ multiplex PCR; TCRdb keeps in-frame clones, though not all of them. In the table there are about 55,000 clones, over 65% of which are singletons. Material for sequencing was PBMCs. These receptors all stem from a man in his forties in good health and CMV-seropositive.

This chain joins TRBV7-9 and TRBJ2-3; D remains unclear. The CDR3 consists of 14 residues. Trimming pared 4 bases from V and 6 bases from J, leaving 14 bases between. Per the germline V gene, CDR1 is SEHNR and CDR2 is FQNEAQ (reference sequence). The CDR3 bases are TGTGCCAGCAGCTCCTCCTCGCCTGCGGATACGCAGTATTTT. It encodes CASSSSSPADTQYF.

CDR3 sequence reads: CASSLWGQGADTQYF. The CDR3, as DNA: TGTGCCAGCAGTTTATGGGGGCAAGGGGCAGATACGCAGTATTTT. This chain connects TRBV27 to TRBJ2-3; D may be TRBD1 (6 bases). Germline CDR1 MNHEY, CDR2 SMNVEV (reference sequence). Deletions cut 1 base from V and 4 bases from J, with 12 bases between. CDR3 length: 15 residues.

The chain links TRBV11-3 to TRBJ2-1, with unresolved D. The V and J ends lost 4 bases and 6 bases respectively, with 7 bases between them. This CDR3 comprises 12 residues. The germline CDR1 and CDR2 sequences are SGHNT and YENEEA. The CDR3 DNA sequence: TGTGCCAGCAGCTCTGGCCTCAATGAGCAGTTCTTC. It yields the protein CASSSGLNEQFF.

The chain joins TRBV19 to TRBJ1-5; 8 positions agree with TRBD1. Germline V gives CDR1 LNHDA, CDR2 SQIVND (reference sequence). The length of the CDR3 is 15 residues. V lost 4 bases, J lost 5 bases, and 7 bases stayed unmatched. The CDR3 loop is CASSSPRGRDQPQHF. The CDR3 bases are TGTGCCAGTAGTAGCCCCAGGGGGCGCGATCAGCCCCAGCATTTT.

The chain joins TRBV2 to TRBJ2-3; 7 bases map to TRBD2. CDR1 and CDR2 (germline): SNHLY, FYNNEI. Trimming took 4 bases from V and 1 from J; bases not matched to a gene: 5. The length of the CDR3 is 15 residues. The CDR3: CASSAYSGGTDTQYF. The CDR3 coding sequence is TGTGCCAGCAGTGCCTACAGCGGGGGCACAGATACGCAGTATTTT.

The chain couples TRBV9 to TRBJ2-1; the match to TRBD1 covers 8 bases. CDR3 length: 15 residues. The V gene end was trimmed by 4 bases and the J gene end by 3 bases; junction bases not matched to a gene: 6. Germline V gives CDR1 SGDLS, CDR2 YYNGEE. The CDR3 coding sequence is TGTGCCAGCAGCCCGGGACAGGCGATCTACAATGAGCAGTTCTTC. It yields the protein CASSPGQAIYNEQFF.

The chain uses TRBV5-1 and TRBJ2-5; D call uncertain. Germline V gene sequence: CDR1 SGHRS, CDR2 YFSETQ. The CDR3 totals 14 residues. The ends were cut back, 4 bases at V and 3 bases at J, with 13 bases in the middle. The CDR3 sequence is CASSPSTPEETQYF. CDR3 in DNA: TGCGCCAGCAGCCCAAGTACCCCGGAAGAGACCCAGTACTTC.

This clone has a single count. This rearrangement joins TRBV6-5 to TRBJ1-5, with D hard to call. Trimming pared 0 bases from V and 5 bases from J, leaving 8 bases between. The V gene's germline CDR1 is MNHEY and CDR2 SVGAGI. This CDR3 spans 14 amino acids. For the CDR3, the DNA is TGTGCCAGCAGTTACTCGACGGGAGATCAGCCCCAGCATTTT. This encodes CASSYSTGDQPQHF.

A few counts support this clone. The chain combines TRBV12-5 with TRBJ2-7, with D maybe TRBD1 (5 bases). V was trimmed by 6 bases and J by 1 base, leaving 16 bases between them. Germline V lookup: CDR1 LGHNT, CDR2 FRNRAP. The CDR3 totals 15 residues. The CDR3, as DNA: TGTGCTAGTGGCCGCGGACGGACATTATCCTACGAGCAGTACTTC. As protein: CASGRGRTLSYEQYF.

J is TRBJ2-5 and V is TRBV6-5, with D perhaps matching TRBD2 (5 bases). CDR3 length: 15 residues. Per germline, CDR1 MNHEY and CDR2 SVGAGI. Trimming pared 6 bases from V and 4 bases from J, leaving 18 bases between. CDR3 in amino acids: CASRLIDEGAETQYF. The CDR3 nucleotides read TGTGCCAGCAGGCTCATCGATGAGGGAGCAGAGACCCAGTACTTC.

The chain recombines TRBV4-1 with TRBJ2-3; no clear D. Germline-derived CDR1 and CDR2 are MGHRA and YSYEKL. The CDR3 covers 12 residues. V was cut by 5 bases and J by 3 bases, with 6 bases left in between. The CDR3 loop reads CASSYGTDTQYF. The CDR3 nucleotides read TGCGCCAGCAGCTACGGGACAGATACGCAGTATTTT.

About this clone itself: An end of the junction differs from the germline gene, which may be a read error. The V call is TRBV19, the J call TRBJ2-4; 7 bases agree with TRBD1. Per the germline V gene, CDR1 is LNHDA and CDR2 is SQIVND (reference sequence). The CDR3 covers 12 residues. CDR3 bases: TGTGCCAGTAGTATGGTGGGACAGACTCTACACTTC. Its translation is CASSMVGQTLHF.

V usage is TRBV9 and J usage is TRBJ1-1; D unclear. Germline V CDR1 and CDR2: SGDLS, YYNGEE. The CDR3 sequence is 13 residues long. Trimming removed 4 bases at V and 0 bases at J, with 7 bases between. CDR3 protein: CASSQALNTEAFF. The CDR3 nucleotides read TGTGCCAGCAGCCAGGCATTGAACACTGAAGCTTTCTTT.

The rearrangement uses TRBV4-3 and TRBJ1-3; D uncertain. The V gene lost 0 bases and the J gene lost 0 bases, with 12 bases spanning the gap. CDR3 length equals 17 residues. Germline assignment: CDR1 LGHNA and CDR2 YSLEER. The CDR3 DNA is TGCGCCAGCAGCCAAGATCCAAACACCTTCTCTGGAAACACCATATATTTT. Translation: CASSQDPNTFSGNTIYF.

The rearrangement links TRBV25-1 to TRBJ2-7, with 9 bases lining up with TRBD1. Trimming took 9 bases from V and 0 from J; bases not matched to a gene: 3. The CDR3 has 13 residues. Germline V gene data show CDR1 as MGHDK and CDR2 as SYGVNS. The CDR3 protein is CASGQGSSYEQYF. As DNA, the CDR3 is TGTGCCAGTGGACAGGGGTCCTCCTACGAGCAGTACTTC.

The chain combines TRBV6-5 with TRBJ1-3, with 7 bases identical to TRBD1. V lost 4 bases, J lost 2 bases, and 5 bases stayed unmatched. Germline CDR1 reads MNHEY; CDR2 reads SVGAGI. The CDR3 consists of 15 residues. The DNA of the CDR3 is TGTGCCAGCAGTTCTCCGACAGGGACTGGAAACACCATATATTTT. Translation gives CASSSPTGTGNTIYF.

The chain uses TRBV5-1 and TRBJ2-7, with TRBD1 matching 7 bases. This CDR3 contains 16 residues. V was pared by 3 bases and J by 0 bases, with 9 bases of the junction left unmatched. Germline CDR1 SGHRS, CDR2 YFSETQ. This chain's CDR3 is CASSSSDRSVSYEQYF. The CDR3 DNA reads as TGCGCCAGCAGCTCCTCGGACAGGTCTGTCTCCTACGAGCAGTACTTC.

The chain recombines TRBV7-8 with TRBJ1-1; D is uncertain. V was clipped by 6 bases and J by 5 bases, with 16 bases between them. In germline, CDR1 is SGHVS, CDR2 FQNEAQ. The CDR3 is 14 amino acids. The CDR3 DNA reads TGTGCCAGCAGTGTCATCGGAAGGAGGACTGAAGCTTTCTTT. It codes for CASSVIGRRTEAFF. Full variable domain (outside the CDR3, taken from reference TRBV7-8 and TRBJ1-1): GAGVSQSPRYKVAKRGQDVALRCDPISGHVSLFWYQQALGQGPEFLTYFQNEAQLDKSGLPSDRFFAERPEGSVSTLKIQRTQQEDSAVYLCASSVIGRRTEAFFGQGTRLTVV.

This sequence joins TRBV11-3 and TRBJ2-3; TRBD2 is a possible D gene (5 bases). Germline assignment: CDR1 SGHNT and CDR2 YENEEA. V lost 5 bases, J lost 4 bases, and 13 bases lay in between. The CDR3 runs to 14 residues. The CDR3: CASSVRASPDTQYF. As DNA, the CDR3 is TGTGCCAGCAGCGTGCGGGCCTCCCCAGATACGCAGTATTTT.

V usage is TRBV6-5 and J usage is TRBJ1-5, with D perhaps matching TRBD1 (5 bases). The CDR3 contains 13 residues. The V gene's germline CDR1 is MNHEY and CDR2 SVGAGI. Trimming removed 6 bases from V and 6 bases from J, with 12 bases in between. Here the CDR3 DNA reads TGTGCCAGCAGCCGACTCGGGGGTCAGCCCCAGCATTTT. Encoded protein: CASSRLGGQPQHF.